A single T cell receptor beta chain is shown here with its context. Its antigen is still unknown. Blood sampling took place at baseline, cycle 4 day 1, and cycle 7 day 1. The data are from a study of OX40 agonist ivuxolimab in advanced cancers. Turning to the study itself: The patients received ivuxolimab by intravenous route every 2 weeks at 0.01 to 10 mg/kg. One patient with hepatocellular carcinoma and two with cutaneous melanoma, three in all, had partial responses.

Sequenced by immunoSEQ multiplex PCR; TCRdb stores in-frame clones only, minus some. The sample gives approximately 84,000 clones, approximately 94% of which show up once; around 3% is in the top ten. Study-wide results and caveats: The mean number of expanded clones was higher in CD8+ T cells than in CD4+.

The germline gives CDR1 GTSNPN, CDR2 SVGIG (reference sequence). Trimming took off 0 bases at V and 2 bases at J, with 11 bases between the two ends. The CDR3 contains 14 residues. The sample in question was CD4+ or CD8+ T cells sorted from blood, obtained in a trial of the OX40 agonist ivuxolimab. The J gene is TRBJ2-7, the V gene TRBV30; D not certain. This clonotype was obtained from an adult with an advanced solid tumor such as melanoma, head and neck, liver or kidney cancer. The CDR3 bases are TGTGCCTGGAGTGTTCAAGAGCTTACCTACGAGCAGTACTTC. Translating it yields CAWSVQELTYEQYF. Based on the CDR3 plus reference TRBV30 and TRBJ2-7, the full variable domain is SQTIHQWPATLVQPVGSPLSLECTVEGTSNPNLYWYRQAAGRGLQLLFYSVGIGQISSEVPQNLSASRPQDRQFILSSKKLLLSDSGFYLCAWSVQELTYEQYFGPGTRLTVT.